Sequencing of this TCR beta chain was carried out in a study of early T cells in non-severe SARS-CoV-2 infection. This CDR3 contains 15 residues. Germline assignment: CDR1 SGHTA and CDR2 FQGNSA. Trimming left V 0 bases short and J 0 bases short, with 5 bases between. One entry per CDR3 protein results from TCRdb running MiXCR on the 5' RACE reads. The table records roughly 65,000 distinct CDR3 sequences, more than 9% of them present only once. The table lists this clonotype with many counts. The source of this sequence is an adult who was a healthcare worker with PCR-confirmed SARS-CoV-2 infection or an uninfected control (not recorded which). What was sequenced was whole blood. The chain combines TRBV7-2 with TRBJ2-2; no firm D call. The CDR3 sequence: CASSLAASNTGELFF. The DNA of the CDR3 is TGTGCCAGCAGCTTAGCTGCATCGAACACCGGGGAGCTGTTTTTT.